This T cell receptor beta chain came from a study of blood T cell repertoires in COVID-19. As for the study in general: Samples came from the United States, Italy and Spain, spanning acute and convalescent COVID-19. PBMCs, B-cell-depleted T cells, or T cells were the source of the cDNA or gDNA that made up the material.

Germline values: CDR1 KGHDR, CDR2 SFDVKD. Trimming removed 4 bases at V and 9 bases at J, with 14 bases between. The CDR3 sequence is 13 residues long. Authors' analysis steps: Amplified reference gene primers provided the basis for estimating nucleated cell counts. Assay used: immunoSEQ multiplex PCR; TCRdb lists only in-frame clones, some missing. The V and J calls and clone size come from that table; D and trimming were worked out from the DNA. The table shows approximately 60,000 clones, with under 80% occurring only once. This clone has a handful of counts. Sequencing was done on a sample of peripheral blood. The chain recombines TRBV24-1 with TRBJ1-1; weak D call: TRBD1 (6 bases). The TCR originated in a man aged 60 to 75 with acute or convalescent COVID-19. CDR3 nucleotide sequence: TGTGCCACCAGTGACCCGAACAGGGTGCAAGCTTTCTTT. Protein sequence: CATSDPNRVQAFF.